The 2 T cell receptor beta chains given below trace back to one sample, sequenced in a study of OX40 agonist ivuxolimab in advanced cancers. Measured with immunoSEQ multiplex PCR; TCRdb has only the in-frame clones, and not every one. The sample gives over 80,000 clones, 87% of which show up once; about 4.6% is in the top ten. The source material was CD4+ or CD8+ T cells sorted from blood, sampled in a trial of the OX40 agonist ivuxolimab. These receptors were taken from an adult with an advanced solid tumor such as melanoma, head and neck, liver or kidney cancer.

V is TRBV27 and J is TRBJ1-2, with D unclear. Trimming left V 6 bases short and J 2 bases short, with 10 bases between. The CDR3 sequence is 13 residues long. Germline V gene sequence: CDR1 MNHEY, CDR2 SMNVEV (reference sequence). The CDR3 bases are TGTGCCAGCAGCCTATGGTCAAACTATGGCTACACCTTC. Protein: CASSLWSNYGYTF.

V and J are TRBV19 and TRBJ1-5; D possibly corresponds to TRBD1 (5 bases). V dropped 2 bases and J dropped 7 bases, with 15 bases sitting between them. Germline-derived CDR1 and CDR2 are LNHDA and SQIVND (reference sequence). This CDR3 is 15 amino acids long. CDR3 nucleotides: TGTGCCAGTAGTATATCCCGGTTGCGGGGGCAGCCCCAGCATTTT. It is translated as CASSISRLRGQPQHF.